These 14 T cell receptor beta chains originate from one sample sequenced in a study of blood T cell repertoires in COVID-19. Method: immunoSEQ multiplex PCR; TCRdb's copy keeps in-frame clones and lacks some. This sample has around 270,000 clones; 65% to 85% occur once, and the top ten carry roughly 14%. Sequencing was carried out using peripheral blood. The receptor set was obtained from a person aged 65-85 years with COVID-19, enrolled during active disease.

DNA for the CDR3: TGTGCCAGTAGCCTGGGACTAGCGGGGGGGCGTGAGACCCAGTACTTC. Translating it yields CASSLGLAGGRETQYF. V usage is TRBV19 and J usage is TRBJ2-5, with 16 bases lining up with TRBD2. Unmatched junction bases numbered 6, after V lost 6 bases and J lost 5 bases. The germline gives CDR1 LNHDA, CDR2 SQIVND (reference sequence). The CDR3 runs to 16 residues.

V gene TRBV27 combines with J gene TRBJ2-1, with TRBD2 matching 7 bases. From germline, CDR1 is MNHEY and CDR2 SMNVEV (reference sequence). V trimming: 3 bases; J trimming: 10 bases; junction bases outside the gene matches: 9. CDR3 length equals 14 residues. In nucleotides, the CDR3 is TGTGCCAGCAGTTTGGAGTTGGGAGGGGTCGAGCAGTTCTTC. This sequence encodes CASSLELGGVEQFF.

The V gene is TRBV7-2, the J gene TRBJ2-5; 8 bases map to TRBD2. Germline V gives CDR1 SGHTA, CDR2 FQGNSA. This CDR3 spans 17 amino acids. With 5 bases clipped from V and 4 bases from J, the junction kept 15 bases outside the gene matches. The CDR3 DNA reads TGTGCCAGCAGCCCCGAGTACGGGAGGGCATTTATAGAGACCCAGTACTTC. Its protein product is CASSPEYGRAFIETQYF.

In its sample, this clone was seen once. This chain links TRBV4-3 with TRBJ2-1, with 10 bases identical to TRBD2. The V gene end was trimmed by 1 base and the J gene end by 3 bases; junction bases not matched to a gene: 3. Germline CDR1 reads LGHNA; CDR2 reads YSLEER. CDR3 length: 16 residues. CDR3 coding DNA: TGCGCCAGCAGCCAAGCTACTAGCGGGGACTACAATGAGCAGTTCTTC. Protein: CASSQATSGDYNEQFF.

The genes are TRBV16 and TRBJ2-1, with 9 bases fitting TRBD2. In germline, CDR1 is KGHSY, CDR2 FQNENV. CDR3 length: 16 amino acids. Trimming cost V 5 bases and J 1 base; bases outside gene matches: 6. CDR3 nucleotides: TGTGCCAGCAGCTTACATCTAGCGGGGTCCTACAATGAGCAGTTCTTC. Its protein is CASSLHLAGSYNEQFF.

V and J are TRBV5-1 and TRBJ2-1; tentatively, D is TRBD1 (6 bases). In germline, CDR1 is SGHRS, CDR2 YFSETQ. Deletions cut 0 bases from V and 3 bases from J, with 13 bases between. There are 16 residues in the CDR3. The CDR3 region is CASSLDRASFYNEQFF. The CDR3 bases are TGCGCCAGCAGCTTGGACAGGGCGAGTTTCTACAATGAGCAGTTCTTC.

This chain links TRBV5-1 with TRBJ1-4; 10 bases match TRBD1. This CDR3 is 14 amino acids long. Germline V gene sequence: CDR1 SGHRS, CDR2 YFSETQ. The V segment lost 5 bases and the J segment 8 bases; nucleotides outside the gene matches: 6. The chain's CDR3 is CASSYGQGGEKLFF. In DNA, the CDR3 is TGCGCCAGCAGTTACGGACAGGGGGGCGAAAAACTGTTTTTT.

The chain has TRBV9 and TRBJ2-6, with D uncertain. Germline V CDR1 and CDR2: SGDLS, YYNGEE. The V end lost 0 bases, the J end lost 0 bases, and 7 bases lay between the germline ends. This CDR3 is built from 16 residues. The chain's CDR3 is CASSVARFSGANVLTF. In DNA, the CDR3 is TGTGCCAGCAGCGTAGCGCGGTTCTCTGGGGCCAACGTCCTGACTTTC.

The chain joins TRBV6-5 to TRBJ2-2; no reliable D call. V lost 2 bases to trimming and J lost 1 base, with 5 bases between them. CDR1 and CDR2 from the germline V gene are MNHEY and SVGAGI. The CDR3 spans 14 residues. The CDR3, as DNA: TGTGCCAGCAGTTACATCAGGAACACCGGGGAGCTGTTTTTT. Its protein product is CASSYIRNTGELFF.

The V and J genes are TRBV9 and TRBJ2-7, with no clear D. Germline CDR1 and CDR2: SGDLS and YYNGEE. The CDR3 consists of 15 residues. V was pared by 0 bases and J by 3 bases, with 13 bases between. The chain's CDR3 is CASSVDPAPNYEQYF. The CDR3, as DNA: TGTGCCAGCAGCGTAGACCCAGCGCCGAACTACGAGCAGTACTTC.

J is TRBJ1-2 and V is TRBV2; tentatively, D is TRBD1 (5 bases). Germline V gene data show CDR1 as SNHLY and CDR2 as FYNNEI. The CDR3 spans 12 residues. Trimming took 6 bases from V and 6 from J, leaving 11 bases between them. CDR3 in amino acids: CASRAGHDGYTF. The CDR3 region has the DNA TGTGCCAGCAGAGCCGGACACGATGGCTACACCTTC.

This chain joins TRBV5-1 and TRBJ2-7; 10 nucleotides agree with TRBD2. Germline trimming cut 6 bases from V and 0 bases from J; bases unmatched to any gene: 0. Germline V CDR1 and CDR2: SGHRS, YFSETQ. The CDR3 runs 13 residues. The CDR3 DNA follows: TGCGCCAGCAAGCGGGAGGGCTCCTACGAGCAGTACTTC. It codes for CASKREGSYEQYF.

This chain joins TRBV2 and TRBJ1-1, with D possibly TRBD1 on 6 matching bases. Germline CDR1 is SNHLY and CDR2 is FYNNEI. The CDR3 loop spans 16 amino acids. Trimming left V 4 bases short and J 1 base short, with 16 bases between. The CDR3 sequence is CASSALGRGANTEAFF. CDR3 DNA sequence: TGTGCCAGCAGTGCCCTCGGTCGGGGGGCGAACACTGAAGCTTTCTTT.

The rearrangement joins TRBV27 to TRBJ1-1, with unresolved D. CDR1 and CDR2 from the germline V gene are MNHEY and SMNVEV (reference sequence). The CDR3 loop spans 14 amino acids. Between the trimmed V and J ends, which lost 2 bases and 6 bases, there was a span of 13 bases. The DNA of the CDR3 is TGTGCCAGCAGTTTAACCCCCATACATCCTGAAGCTTTCTTT. Translating it yields CASSLTPIHPEAFF.